This T cell receptor beta chain emerged from a study of PD-1 blockade in classical Hodgkin lymphoma. Study details: Every 2 weeks, patients got 3 mg/kg intravenous nivolumab. The study's findings and limits: Newly diagnosed patients reportedly had lower baseline TCR diversity than healthy donors.

About this clone itself: Its target is unknown.

Libraries were prepared by immunoSEQ multiplex PCR; TCRdb keeps only in-frame clonotypes and omits some of them. The sample lists about 6,800 clones; 76% were seen once. J gave up 0 bases and V 1 base, and 3 bases lay outside the gene matches. This CDR3 is built from 15 residues. The germline V gene encodes CDR1 MGHRA and CDR2 YSYEKL. Each of the patients experienced relapse following autologous stem cell transplantation, and their brentuximab vedotin exposure differed. The specimen comprised peripheral blood mononuclear cells (PBMCs), sampled before the second cycle of nivolumab. This receptor was identified in a human donor with classical Hodgkin lymphoma. The gene calls are TRBV4-1 and TRBJ2-7; TRBD2 matches at 7 bases. The CDR3 loop is CASSQVTSSSYEQYF. The DNA of the CDR3 is TGCGCCAGCAGCCAAGTGACTAGCAGCTCCTACGAGCAGTACTTC.